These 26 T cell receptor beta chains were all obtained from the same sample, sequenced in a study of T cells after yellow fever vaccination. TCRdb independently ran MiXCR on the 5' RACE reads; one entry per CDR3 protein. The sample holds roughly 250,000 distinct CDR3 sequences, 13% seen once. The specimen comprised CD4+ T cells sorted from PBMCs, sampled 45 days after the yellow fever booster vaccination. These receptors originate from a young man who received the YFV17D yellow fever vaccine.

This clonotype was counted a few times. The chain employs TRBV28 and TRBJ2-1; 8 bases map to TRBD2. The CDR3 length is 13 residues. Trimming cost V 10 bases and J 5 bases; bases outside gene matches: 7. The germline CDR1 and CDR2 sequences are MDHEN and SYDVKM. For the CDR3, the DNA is TGTGCCACCGCGGGGGGCGTTAACAATGAGCAGTTCTTC. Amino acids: CATAGGVNNEQFF.

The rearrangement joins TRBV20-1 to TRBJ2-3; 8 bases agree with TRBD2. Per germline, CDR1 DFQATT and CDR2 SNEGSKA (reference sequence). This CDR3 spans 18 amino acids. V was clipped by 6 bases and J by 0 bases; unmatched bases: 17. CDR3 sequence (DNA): TGCAGTGCCCCCCGGGGGGGCGCGGGGCGTACTAGCACAGATACGCAGTATTTT. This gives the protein CSAPRGGAGRTSTDTQYF.

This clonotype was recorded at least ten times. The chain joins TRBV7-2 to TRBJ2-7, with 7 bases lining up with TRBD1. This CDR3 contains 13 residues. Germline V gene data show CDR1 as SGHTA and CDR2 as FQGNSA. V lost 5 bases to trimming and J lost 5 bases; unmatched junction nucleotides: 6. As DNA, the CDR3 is TGTGCCAGCAGCCTCGACAGGGACCACGAGCAGTACTTC. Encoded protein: CASSLDRDHEQYF.

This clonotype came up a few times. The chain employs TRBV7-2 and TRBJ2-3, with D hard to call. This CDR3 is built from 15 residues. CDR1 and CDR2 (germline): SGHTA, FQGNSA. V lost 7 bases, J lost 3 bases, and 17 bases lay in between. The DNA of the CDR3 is TGTGCCAGCACCCTCGGCCAGACCCTTACAGATACGCAGTATTTT. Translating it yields CASTLGQTLTDTQYF.

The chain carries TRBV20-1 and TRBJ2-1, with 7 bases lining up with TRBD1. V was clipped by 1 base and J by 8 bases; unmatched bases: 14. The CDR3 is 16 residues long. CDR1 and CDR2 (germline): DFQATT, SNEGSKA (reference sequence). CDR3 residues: CSARGIDWDSGDEQFF. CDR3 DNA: TGCAGTGCTAGAGGCATAGACTGGGACAGTGGCGATGAGCAGTTCTTC.

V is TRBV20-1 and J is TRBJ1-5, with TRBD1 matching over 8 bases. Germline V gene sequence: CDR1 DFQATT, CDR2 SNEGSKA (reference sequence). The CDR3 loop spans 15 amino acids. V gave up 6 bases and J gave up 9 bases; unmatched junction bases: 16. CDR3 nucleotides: TGCAGTGCCCGAGGGGGCGGACAGGGCTCTTCGCCCCAGCATTTT. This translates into CSARGGGQGSSPQHF.

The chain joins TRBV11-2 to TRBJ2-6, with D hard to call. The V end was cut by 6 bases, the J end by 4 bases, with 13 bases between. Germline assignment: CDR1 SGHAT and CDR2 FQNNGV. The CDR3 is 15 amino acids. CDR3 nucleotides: TGTGCCAGCAGAGGACCCTCGGAAGGGGCCAACGTCCTGACTTTC. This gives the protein CASRGPSEGANVLTF.

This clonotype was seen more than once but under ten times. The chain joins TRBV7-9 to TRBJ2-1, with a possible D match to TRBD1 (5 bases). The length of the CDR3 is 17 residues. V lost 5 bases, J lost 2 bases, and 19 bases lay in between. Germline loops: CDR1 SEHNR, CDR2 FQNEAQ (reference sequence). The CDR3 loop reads CASSPPPDTYAYNEQFF. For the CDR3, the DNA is TGTGCCAGCAGCCCCCCCCCGGACACGTACGCCTACAATGAGCAGTTCTTC.

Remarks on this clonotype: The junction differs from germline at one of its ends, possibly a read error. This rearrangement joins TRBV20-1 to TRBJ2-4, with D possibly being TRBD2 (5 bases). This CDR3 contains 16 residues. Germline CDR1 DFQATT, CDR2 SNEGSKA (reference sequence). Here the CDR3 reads CCARRGRDLAKNIQYF. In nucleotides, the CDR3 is TGCTGTGCTAGACGAGGGCGCGATTTAGCCAAAAACATTCAGTACTTC.

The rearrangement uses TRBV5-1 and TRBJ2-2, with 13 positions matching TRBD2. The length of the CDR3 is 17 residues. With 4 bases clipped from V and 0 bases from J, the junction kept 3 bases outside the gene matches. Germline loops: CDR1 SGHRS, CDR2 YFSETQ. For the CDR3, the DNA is TGCGCCAGCAGCAAGGGACTAGCGGGACCGAACACCGGGGAGCTGTTTTTT. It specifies CASSKGLAGPNTGELFF.

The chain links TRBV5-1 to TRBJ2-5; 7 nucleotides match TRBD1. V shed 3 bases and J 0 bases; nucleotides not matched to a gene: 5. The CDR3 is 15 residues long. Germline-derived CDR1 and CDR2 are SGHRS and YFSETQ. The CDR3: CASSWGTADQETQYF. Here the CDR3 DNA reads TGCGCCAGCAGCTGGGGGACAGCCGACCAAGAGACCCAGTACTTC. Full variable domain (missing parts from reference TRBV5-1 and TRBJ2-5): KAGVTQTPRYLIKTRGQQVTLSCSPISGHRSVSWYQQTPGQGLQFLFEYFSETQRNKGNFPGRFSGRQFSNSRSEMNVSTLELGDSALYLCASSWGTADQETQYFGPGTRLLVL.

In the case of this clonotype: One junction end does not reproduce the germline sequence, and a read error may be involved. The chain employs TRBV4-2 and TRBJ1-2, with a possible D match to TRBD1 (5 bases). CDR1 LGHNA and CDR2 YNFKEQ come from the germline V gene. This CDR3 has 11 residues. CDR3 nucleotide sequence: TGTGCCAGCAGCCGGGGGTATGCCTACACCTTC. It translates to CASSRGYAYTF.

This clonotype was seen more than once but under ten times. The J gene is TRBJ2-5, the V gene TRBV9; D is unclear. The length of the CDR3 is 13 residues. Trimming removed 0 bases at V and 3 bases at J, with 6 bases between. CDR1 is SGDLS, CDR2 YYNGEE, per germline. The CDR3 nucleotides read TGTGCCAGCAGCGTAGGTACAGAAGAGACCCAGTACTTC. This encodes CASSVGTEETQYF.

Here the CDR3 reads CSAREGTSTEAFF. The CDR3 DNA follows: TGCAGTGCTCGCGAGGGTACGAGCACTGAAGCTTTCTTT. The chain links TRBV20-1 to TRBJ1-1, with no clear D. V dropped 5 bases and J dropped 4 bases, with 14 bases sitting between them. CDR1 is DFQATT and CDR2 is SNEGSKA in the germline V gene (reference sequence). This CDR3 contains 13 residues.

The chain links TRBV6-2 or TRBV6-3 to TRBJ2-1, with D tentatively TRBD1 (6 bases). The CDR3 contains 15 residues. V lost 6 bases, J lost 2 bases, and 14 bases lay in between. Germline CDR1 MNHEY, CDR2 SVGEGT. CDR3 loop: CASRSTGSPYNEQFF. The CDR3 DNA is TGTGCCAGCAGGTCAACAGGGTCACCCTACAATGAGCAGTTCTTC.

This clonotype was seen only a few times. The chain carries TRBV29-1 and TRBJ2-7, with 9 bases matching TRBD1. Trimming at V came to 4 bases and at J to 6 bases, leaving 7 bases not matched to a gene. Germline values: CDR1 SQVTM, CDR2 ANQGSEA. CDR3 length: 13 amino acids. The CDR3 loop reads CSVGDRAPGEQYF. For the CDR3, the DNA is TGCAGCGTTGGGGACAGGGCTCCCGGCGAGCAGTACTTC.

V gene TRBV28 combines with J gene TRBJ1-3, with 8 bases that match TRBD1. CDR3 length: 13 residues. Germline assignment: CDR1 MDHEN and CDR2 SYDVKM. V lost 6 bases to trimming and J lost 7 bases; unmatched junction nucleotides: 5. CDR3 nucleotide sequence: TGTGCCAGCAGGATACAGGGGGAGAACACCATATATTTT. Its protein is CASRIQGENTIYF.

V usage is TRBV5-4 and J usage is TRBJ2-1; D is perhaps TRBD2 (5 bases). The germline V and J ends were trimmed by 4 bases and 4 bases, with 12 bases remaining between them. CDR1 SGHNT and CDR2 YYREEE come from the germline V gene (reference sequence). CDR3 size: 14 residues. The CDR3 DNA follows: TGTGCCAGCAGCCCACTTGAGCGGTACAATGAGCAGTTCTTC. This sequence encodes CASSPLERYNEQFF.

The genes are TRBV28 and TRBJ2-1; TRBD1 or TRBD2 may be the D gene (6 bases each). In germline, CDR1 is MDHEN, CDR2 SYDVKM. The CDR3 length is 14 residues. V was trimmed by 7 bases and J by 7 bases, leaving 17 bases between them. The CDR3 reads CASTQGGPVNEQFF. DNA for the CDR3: TGTGCCAGCACTCAAGGGGGGCCTGTGAATGAGCAGTTCTTC.

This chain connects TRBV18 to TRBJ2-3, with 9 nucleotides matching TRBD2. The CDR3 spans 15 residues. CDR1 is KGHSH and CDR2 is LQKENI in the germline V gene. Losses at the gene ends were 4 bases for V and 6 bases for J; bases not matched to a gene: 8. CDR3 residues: CASSLAGDTADTQYF. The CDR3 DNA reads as TGTGCCAGCTCACTAGCGGGAGATACGGCGGATACGCAGTATTTT.

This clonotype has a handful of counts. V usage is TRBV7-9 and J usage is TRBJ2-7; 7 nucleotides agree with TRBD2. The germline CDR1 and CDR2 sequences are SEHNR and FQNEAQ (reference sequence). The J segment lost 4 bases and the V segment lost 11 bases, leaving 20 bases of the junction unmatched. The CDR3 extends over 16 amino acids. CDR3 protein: CAGASGSSDRGYEQYF. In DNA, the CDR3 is TGTGCCGGGGCTAGCGGTTCATCCGATCGGGGGTACGAGCAGTACTTC.

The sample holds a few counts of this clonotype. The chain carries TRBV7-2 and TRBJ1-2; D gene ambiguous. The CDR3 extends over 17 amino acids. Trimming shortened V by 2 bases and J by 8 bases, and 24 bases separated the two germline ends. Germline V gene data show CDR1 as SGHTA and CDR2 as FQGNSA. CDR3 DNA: TGTGCCAGCAGCTTACTCATGAGCGCAACAGCACCTGGGGGCTACACCTTC. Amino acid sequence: CASSLLMSATAPGGYTF.

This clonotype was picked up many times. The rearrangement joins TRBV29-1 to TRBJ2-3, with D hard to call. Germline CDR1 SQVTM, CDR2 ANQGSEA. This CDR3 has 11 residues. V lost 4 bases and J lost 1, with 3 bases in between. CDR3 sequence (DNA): TGCAGCGTTGGTGGCACAGATACGCAGTATTTT. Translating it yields CSVGGTDTQYF.

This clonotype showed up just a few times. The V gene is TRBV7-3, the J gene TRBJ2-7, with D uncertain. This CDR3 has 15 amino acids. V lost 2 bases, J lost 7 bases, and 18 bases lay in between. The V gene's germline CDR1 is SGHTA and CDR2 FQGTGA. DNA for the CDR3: TGTGCCAGCAGCTTACTCCCCGAAAGGAGAGAAGAGCAGTACTTC. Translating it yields CASSLLPERREEQYF.

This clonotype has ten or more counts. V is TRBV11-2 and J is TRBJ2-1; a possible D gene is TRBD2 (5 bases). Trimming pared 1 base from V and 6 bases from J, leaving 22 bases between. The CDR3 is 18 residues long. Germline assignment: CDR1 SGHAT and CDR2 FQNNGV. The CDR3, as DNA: TGTGCCAGCAGCTTAGGGACTTTTATGGCCCTTGGTCTCAATGAGCAGTTCTTC. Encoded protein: CASSLGTFMALGLNEQFF.

This chain's CDR3 is CSVKTPYNEQFF. CDR3 nucleotides: TGCAGTGTCAAGACTCCTTACAATGAGCAGTTCTTC. The gene calls are TRBV20-1 and TRBJ2-1; D uncertain. The CDR3 runs to 12 residues. From germline, CDR1 is DFQATT and CDR2 SNEGSKA (reference sequence). Deletions cut 7 bases from V and 4 bases from J, with 11 bases between.